Following are 6 T cell receptor beta chains from one sample sequenced in a study of OX40 agonist ivuxolimab in advanced cancers. The protocol was immunoSEQ multiplex PCR, while the TCRdb copy is restricted to in-frame clones and leaves out a portion. The profile shows fewer than 80,000 clones, approximately 92% of them singletons. The input for sequencing was CD4+ or CD8+ T cells sorted from blood, taken in a trial of the OX40 agonist ivuxolimab. All receptors derive from an adult with an advanced solid tumor such as melanoma, head and neck, liver or kidney cancer.

The chain has TRBV11-2 and TRBJ1-1; D remains ambiguous. The CDR3 length is 13 residues. Trimming stripped 11 bases from V and 1 base from J, with 14 bases between. Germline V gives CDR1 SGHAT, CDR2 FQNNGV. CDR3 amino acids: CACENGWNTEAFF. CDR3 in DNA: TGTGCCTGCGAGAATGGATGGAACACTGAAGCTTTCTTT.

The chain couples TRBV6-1 to TRBJ1-1, with TRBD1 matching 9 bases. This CDR3 comprises 13 residues. V was clipped by 8 bases and J by 4 bases; unmatched bases: 5. The germline gives CDR1 MNHNS, CDR2 SASEGT. CDR3 amino acids: CASPDRGGTEAFF. The CDR3 DNA reads TGTGCCAGCCCGGACAGGGGAGGCACTGAAGCTTTCTTT.

The chain recombines TRBV27 with TRBJ2-1, with 8 bases fitting TRBD1. Germline CDR1 reads MNHEY; CDR2 reads SMNVEV (reference sequence). The CDR3 totals 15 residues. Trimming cost V 5 bases and J 4 bases; bases outside gene matches: 7. The chain's CDR3 is CASSTTGTGYNEQFF. CDR3 sequence (DNA): TGTGCCAGCAGTACTACCGGGACAGGTTACAATGAGCAGTTCTTC.

This clone was picked up many times. J is TRBJ2-5 and V is TRBV11-2; D is ambiguous. This CDR3 region has 12 residues. Looked up from germline, CDR1 is SGHAT and CDR2 is FQNNGV. Deletions cut 5 bases from V and 4 bases from J, with 8 bases between. The CDR3 spells CASSQAAETQYF. The CDR3 DNA follows: TGTGCCAGCAGCCAGGCGGCAGAGACCCAGTACTTC. Using reference TRBV11-2 and TRBJ2-5 for the parts outside the CDR3, the full variable domain is EAGVAQSPRYKIIEKRQSVAFWCNPISGHATLYWYQQILGQGPKLLIQFQNNGVVDDSQLPKDRFSAERLKGVDSTLKIQPAKLEDSAVYLCASSQAAETQYFGPGTRLLVL.

J is TRBJ2-7 and V is TRBV7-3, with D uncertain. V lost 4 bases to trimming and J lost 5 bases, with 15 bases between them. The CDR3 contains 14 residues. CDR1 and CDR2 from the germline V gene are SGHTA and FQGTGA. The CDR3, as DNA: TGTGCCAGCAGCTCCCAAGGACCCCCAGACGAGCAGTACTTC. Protein product: CASSSQGPPDEQYF. Filled out from reference TRBV7-3 and TRBJ2-7, the complete variable domain reads GAGVSQTPSNKVTEKGKYVELRCDPISGHTALYWYRQSLGQGPEFLIYFQGTGAADDSGLPNDRFFAVRPEGSVSTLKIQRTERGDSAVYLCASSSQGPPDEQYFGPGTRLTVT.

The rearrangement joins TRBV5-6 to TRBJ1-1; D is perhaps TRBD1 (5 bases). Trimming pared 1 base from V and 5 bases from J, leaving 12 bases between. Germline CDR1 reads SGHDT; CDR2 reads YYEEEE. The CDR3 length is 14 residues. The DNA for the CDR3 is TGTGCCAGCAGCTTGATTACAGGATATACTGAAGCTTTCTTT. Protein product: CASSLITGYTEAFF.